These 13 T cell receptor beta chains originate from one sample sequenced in a study of response to subunit inactivated influenza vaccine (dated by TCRdb to between 2018 and 2020). The library was prepared using RT-PCR. Instrument on record: Illumina HiSeq 2500. TCRdb trimmed public reads at Q25 via fastp, called clones via MiXCR and kept in-frame beta chains. CDR3 protein sequences are deduplicated, and each keeps its most common genes and DNA. For this sample there are around 190,000 distinct CDR3 sequences; around 14% appear just once. The top ten clonotypes cover about 26% of the sample. The sequencing used CD8+ T cells sorted from PBMCs, collected 5 days after vaccination. These TCRs come from a man aged 50 to 59 who received an inactivated influenza vaccine. Donor details come from another sample of the same person, matched by shared clones.

This clonotype was recorded at least ten times. This chain joins TRBV6-5 and TRBJ2-5; tentative D call: TRBD1 (5 bases). Trimming pared 2 bases from V and 0 bases from J, leaving 13 bases between. The CDR3 has 16 residues. Germline V lookup: CDR1 MNHEY, CDR2 SVGAGI. CDR3 bases: TGTGCCAGCAGTTACCACCCGACGGACAACCAAGAGACCCAGTACTTC. This gives the protein CASSYHPTDNQETQYF.

This rearrangement joins TRBV7-6 to TRBJ2-5, with a possible D match to TRBD1 (6 bases). This CDR3 has 15 residues. Germline CDR1 reads SGHVS; CDR2 reads FNYEAQ. The V gene lost 1 base and the J gene lost 1 base, with 10 bases spanning the gap. In nucleotides, the CDR3 is TGTGCCAGCAGCTTAGTAGGGACAAGCCAAGAGACCCAGTACTTC. It yields the protein CASSLVGTSQETQYF.

In this sample, this clonotype turned up a few times. The chain joins TRBV7-9 to TRBJ2-1, with TRBD1 identical over 8 bases. There are 15 residues in the CDR3. V was pared by 1 base and J by 8 bases, with 7 bases of the junction left unmatched. Germline CDR1 reads SEHNR; CDR2 reads FQNEAQ (reference sequence). CDR3 protein: CASSLGTGRFDEQFF. CDR3 in DNA: TGTGCCAGCAGCTTAGGGACAGGGCGTTTCGATGAGCAGTTCTTC.

The chain links TRBV28 to TRBJ2-7, with TRBD2 as a possible D gene (5 bases). Germline V gene sequence: CDR1 MDHEN, CDR2 SYDVKM. CDR3 length: 12 amino acids. V was clipped by 1 base and J by 7 bases, with 8 bases between them. The CDR3 loop reads CASSLFSGEQYF. The CDR3 DNA reads TGTGCCAGCAGTTTATTCTCGGGAGAGCAGTACTTC.

The V call is TRBV9, the J call TRBJ1-1, with D possibly TRBD1 on 6 matching bases. There are 14 residues in the CDR3. V dropped 3 bases and J dropped 1 base, with 10 bases sitting between them. Germline values: CDR1 SGDLS, CDR2 YYNGEE. The CDR3 protein is CASSEGGTNTEAFF. The DNA of the CDR3 is TGTGCCAGCAGCGAGGGGGGGACGAACACTGAAGCTTTCTTT.

In its sample, this clonotype was seen many times. The chain uses TRBV29-1 and TRBJ2-1; D is possibly TRBD2 (6 bases). Germline CDR1 SQVTM, CDR2 ANQGSEA. The ends were cut back, 0 bases at V and 6 bases at J, with 18 bases in the middle. The CDR3 consists of 16 residues. The CDR3 DNA reads as TGCAGCGTTGAAGATCAGATGACGATAGCGGCCAATGAGCAGTTCTTC. The encoded protein is CSVEDQMTIAANEQFF.

The V gene is TRBV7-9, the J gene TRBJ2-1; D is possibly TRBD2 (6 bases). V lost 5 bases to trimming and J lost 0 bases, with 11 bases between them. CDR1 is SEHNR, CDR2 FQNEAQ, per germline (reference sequence). The CDR3 extends over 15 amino acids. The CDR3 bases are TGTGCCAGCAGCCGGGACTTTAGCTCCTACAATGAGCAGTTCTTC. It specifies CASSRDFSSYNEQFF.

This clonotype was detected a few times. The chain couples TRBV12-3 or TRBV12-4 to TRBJ2-1; TRBD2 agrees at 11 bases. The CDR3 length is 16 residues. With V trimmed by 7 bases and J by 5 bases, 10 bases remained unmatched. CDR3 DNA sequence: TGTGCCAGCACCATAACTCCGACTAGCGGGAACAATGAGCAGTTCTTC. Protein product: CASTITPTSGNNEQFF.

The J gene is TRBJ2-7, the V gene TRBV11-2; the D is unclear. V dropped 5 bases and J dropped 2 bases, with 13 bases sitting between them. In germline, CDR1 is SGHAT, CDR2 FQNNGV. The CDR3 length is 14 residues. CDR3 bases: TGTGCCAGCAGCCCGGACGAGACCCCCTACGAGCAGTACTTC. The encoded protein is CASSPDETPYEQYF.

CDR3 nucleotides: TGTGCCACCAGCAGTATGAAGGACAGGGAAAACAATGAGCAGTTCTTC. As protein: CATSSMKDRENNEQFF. The rearrangement uses TRBV15 and TRBJ2-1, with 8 bases lining up with TRBD1. Trimming at V came to 3 bases and at J to 5 bases, leaving 9 bases not matched to a gene. This CDR3 spans 16 amino acids. Germline CDR1 is LNHNV and CDR2 is YYDKDF (reference sequence).

This chain joins TRBV7-2 and TRBJ2-7; D uncertain. Per germline, CDR1 SGHTA and CDR2 FQGNSA. Trimming stripped 1 base from V and 3 bases from J, with 16 bases between. The CDR3 sequence is 16 residues long. CDR3 in DNA: TGTGCCAGCAGCTTAGAGTCTCCCTCTAGAAGCTACGAGCAGTACTTC. Translated, it gives CASSLESPSRSYEQYF.

This clonotype was seen only a few times. The rearrangement links TRBV15 to TRBJ2-1, with D possibly TRBD2 on 6 matching bases. The CDR3 covers 14 residues. Germline V gene sequence: CDR1 LNHNV, CDR2 YYDKDF (reference sequence). V dropped 5 bases and J dropped 8 bases, with 16 bases sitting between them. CDR3 coding DNA: TGTGCCACCAGCCTTCGACTAGGGGAAGATGAGCAGTTCTTC. Protein sequence: CATSLRLGEDEQFF.

The chain has TRBV12-3 or TRBV12-4 and TRBJ1-2, with 8 bases lining up with TRBD1. The CDR3 extends over 16 amino acids. J lost 4 bases, V lost 0 bases, and 7 bases had no gene match. CDR3 region: CASSLARTGYPYGYTF. The DNA for the CDR3 is TGTGCCAGCAGTTTAGCTAGGACAGGGTATCCCTATGGCTACACCTTC.